This TCR beta chain emerged from a study of blood T cell repertoires in COVID-19 (dated by TCRdb to 2019 to 2021). Broadly, across the study: Collaborator samples came from the United States, Italy and Spain and covered acute and convalescent phases of COVID-19. Subjects who had been exposed to COVID-19, were actively infected with it, or had recovered from it provided the deeply sampled blood TCRbeta repertoires that made up the dataset. Samples were obtained from the ongoing ImmuneRACE study (first 160 participants) and from 1,254 subjects provided by 6 global collaborators. The prospective study material was composed of cDNA or gDNA derived from T cells, B-cell-depleted T cells, or PBMCs. Where HLA class I and class II types were available, the types were taken from metadata supplied by the sample provider, not from assay-based typing. Nearly every sample came with metadata listing a de-identified subject ID, COVID-19 status, age in years and sex. The repertoires were released in a freely available public database intended as a resource for research on the immune response to SARS-CoV-2.

CDR1 and CDR2 are read off the germline V gene as MNHEY and SVGEGT. Germline trimming amounts to 5 bases on V and 5 bases on J, with 4 as the count of junction bases outside the gene matches. The cysteine opens and the phenylalanine closes a CDR3 of 14 amino acids. Only the CDR3 part of the read is kept: 42 bases, read in frame from the first base. Enrolling through a virtual design, the prospective study's participants ranged in age from roughly 18 to 89 years and lived across around 25 United States geographic areas. In the prospective study, cohorts were assigned on the basis of participant-reported clinical history obtained from a screening survey and a study questionnaire. ImmuneRACE Cohort 3 recovered participants were defined by two consecutive negative NP/OP PCR tests, healthcare professional clearance, or symptom resolution. Mobile phlebotomists in the prospective study collected whole blood, serum and a nasopharyngeal or oropharyngeal swab from every participant. Participants in the prospective study had the option to provide additional blood draws and questionnaires over an approximately 2-month period. Prospective study blood samples were shipped either frozen or at room temperature before DNA extraction.

TCRbeta CDR3 regions were amplified from genomic DNA using the immunoSEQ Assay, a bias-controlled multiplex PCR. The paper's processing steps were these. Within the assay, amplification of reference gene primers was used to estimate how many nucleated cells each sample contained. To quantify the absolute abundance of each unique TCRbeta CDR3 rearrangement, sequence reads were collapsed and filtered. Productive Simpson clonality was computed per sample as the square root of Simpson's diversity index over productive rearrangements. In its TCRdb copy, this immuneACCESS table keeps in-frame sequences only and misses some clones. Where compared with another copy, unresolved V genes explain less than half of these, and the others have no known cause. The V and J calls and the clone size are those of that table, but D and trimming were determined from the DNA. This sample holds more than 250,000 clones; roughly nine tenths were observed only once. Approximately 6% of the sample goes to the ten largest clones.

Broad study findings and their caveats: Clinical and demographic metadata were provided uncurated, with the amount varying by source and participant.

A remark on this clone: Its antigen specificity is not known. Base-call qualities are not available, and no considerably larger clone is one nucleotide away.

The sequenced sample was PBMCs or T cells enriched from blood (not recorded which). This chain joins TRBV6-2 or TRBV6-3 to TRBJ2-3; TRBD1 aligns with 10 central bases. The source is a woman aged 35 to 49 who had recovered from COVID-19. The DNA sequence follows: TGTGCCAGCAGTCGACAGGGGGCTGGAGATACGCAGTATTTT. This encodes CASSRQGAGDTQYF.